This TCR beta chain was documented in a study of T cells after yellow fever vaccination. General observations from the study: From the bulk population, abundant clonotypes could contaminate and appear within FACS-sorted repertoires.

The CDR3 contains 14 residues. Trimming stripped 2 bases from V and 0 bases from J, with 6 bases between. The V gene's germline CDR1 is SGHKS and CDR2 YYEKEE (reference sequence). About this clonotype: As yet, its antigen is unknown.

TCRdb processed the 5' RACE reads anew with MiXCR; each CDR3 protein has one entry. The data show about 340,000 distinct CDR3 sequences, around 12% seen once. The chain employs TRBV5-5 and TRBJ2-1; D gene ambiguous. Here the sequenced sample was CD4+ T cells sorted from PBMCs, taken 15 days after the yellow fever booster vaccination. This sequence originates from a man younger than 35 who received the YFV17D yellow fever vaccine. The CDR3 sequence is CASSLRNSYNEQFF. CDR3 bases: TGTGCCAGCAGCTTACGGAACTCCTACAATGAGCAGTTCTTC.